Below, 3 T cell receptor beta chains from the same sample are listed, as sequenced in a study of T cells expressing NK-cell markers. TCRdb reprocessed the 5' RACE reads and reports one entry per CDR3 protein, with no DNA. In total, the table holds 200,000 to 300,000 distinct CDR3 sequences. The sample taken for sequencing was blood T cells: a sorted CD56 or NKG2C T cell subset, CD4+ or CD8+ T cells, or bulk PBMC T cells (not recorded which). These TCRs come from a man younger than 35 in good health.

The chain links TRBV5-1 to TRBJ2-7; the D gene TCRdb calls, TRBD2, cannot be checked with no DNA. Germline V gene data show CDR1 as SGHRS and CDR2 as YFSETQ. The CDR3 runs to 14 residues. The CDR3 loop is CASSPLESGSEQYF.

The chain carries TRBV24-1 and TRBJ2-3; without DNA, the TCRdb call of TRBD2 cannot be checked. The CDR3 extends over 16 amino acids. Germline V gene data show CDR1 as KGHDR and CDR2 as SFDVKD. The CDR3 sequence is CATRSDGTRDMDTQYF.

V gene TRBV15 combines with J gene TRBJ2-3; absent DNA, TCRdb's TRBD2 call cannot be checked. This CDR3 comprises 15 residues. CDR1 is LNHNV, CDR2 YYDKDF, per germline (reference sequence). The CDR3 region is CATSISGHRADTQYF.